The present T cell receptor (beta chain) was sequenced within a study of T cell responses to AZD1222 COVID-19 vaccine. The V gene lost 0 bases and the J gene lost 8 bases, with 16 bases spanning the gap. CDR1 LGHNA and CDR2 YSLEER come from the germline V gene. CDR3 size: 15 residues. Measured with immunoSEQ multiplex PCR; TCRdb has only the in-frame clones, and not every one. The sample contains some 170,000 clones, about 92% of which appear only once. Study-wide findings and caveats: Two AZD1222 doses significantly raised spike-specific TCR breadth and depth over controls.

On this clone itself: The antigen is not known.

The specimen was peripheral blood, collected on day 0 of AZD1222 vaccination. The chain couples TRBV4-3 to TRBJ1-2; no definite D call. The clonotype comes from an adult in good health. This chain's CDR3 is CASSQERVGFGGYTF. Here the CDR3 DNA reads TGCGCCAGCAGCCAAGAAAGAGTAGGTTTTGGCGGCTACACCTTC.